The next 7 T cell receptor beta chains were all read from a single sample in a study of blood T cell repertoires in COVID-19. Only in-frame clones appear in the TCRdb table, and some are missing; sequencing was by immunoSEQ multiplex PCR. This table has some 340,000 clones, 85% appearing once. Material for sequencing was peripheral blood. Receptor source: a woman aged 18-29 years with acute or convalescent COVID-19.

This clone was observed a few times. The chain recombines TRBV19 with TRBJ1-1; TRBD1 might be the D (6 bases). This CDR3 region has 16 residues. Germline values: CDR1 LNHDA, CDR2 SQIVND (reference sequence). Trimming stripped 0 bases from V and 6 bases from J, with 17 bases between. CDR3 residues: CASSIDKGGRPAEAFF. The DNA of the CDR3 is TGTGCCAGTAGTATAGATAAGGGGGGGCGGCCGGCTGAAGCTTTCTTT.

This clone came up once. As DNA, the CDR3 is TGTGCCACCAGTGATGGGCAGCCTTATGAAAAACTGTTTTTT. Protein: CATSDGQPYEKLFF. The genes are TRBV24-1 and TRBJ1-4, with no clear D. Trimming stripped 3 bases from V and 6 bases from J, with 10 bases between. Per the germline V gene, CDR1 is KGHDR and CDR2 is SFDVKD. The CDR3 totals 14 residues.

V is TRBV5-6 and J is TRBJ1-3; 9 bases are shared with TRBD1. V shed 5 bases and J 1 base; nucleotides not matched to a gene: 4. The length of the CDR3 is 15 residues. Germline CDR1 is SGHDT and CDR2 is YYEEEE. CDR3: CASSFGTGSGNTIYF. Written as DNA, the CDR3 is TGTGCCAGCAGTTTTGGGACAGGGTCTGGAAACACCATATATTTT.

The chain's CDR3 is CASSYPYGGNGEKLFF. DNA for the CDR3: TGTGCCAGCAGTTATCCATATGGGGGGAACGGTGAAAAACTGTTTTTT. The chain links TRBV28 to TRBJ1-4, with D perhaps TRBD1 (5 bases). Trimming took 4 bases from V and 7 from J, leaving 19 bases between them. Germline V gene data show CDR1 as MDHEN and CDR2 as SYDVKM. The length of the CDR3 is 16 residues. The variable domain in full, with the rest retrieved from reference TRBV28 and TRBJ1-4, is DVKVTQSSRYLVKRTGEKVFLECVQDMDHENMFWYRQDPGLGLRLIYFSYDVKMKEKGDIPEGYSVSREKKERFSLILESASTNQTSMYLCASSYPYGGNGEKLFFGSGTQLSVL.

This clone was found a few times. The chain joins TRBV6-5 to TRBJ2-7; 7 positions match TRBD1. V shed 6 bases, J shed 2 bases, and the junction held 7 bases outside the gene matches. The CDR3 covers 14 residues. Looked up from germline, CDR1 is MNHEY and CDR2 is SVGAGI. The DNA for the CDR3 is TGTGCCAGCAGGCCCGGACAGGTCCCCTACGAGCAGTACTTC. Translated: CASRPGQVPYEQYF.

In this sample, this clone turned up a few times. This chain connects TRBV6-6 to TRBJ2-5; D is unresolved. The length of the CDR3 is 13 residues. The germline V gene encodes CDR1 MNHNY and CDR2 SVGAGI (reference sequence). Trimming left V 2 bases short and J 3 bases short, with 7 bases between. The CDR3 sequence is CASSYMSEETQYF. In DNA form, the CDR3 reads TGTGCCAGCAGTTACATGTCAGAAGAGACCCAGTACTTC.

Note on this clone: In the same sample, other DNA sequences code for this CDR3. The CDR3 DNA sequence: TGTGCCAGCAGTGATCGGGGGGGCACAGAAGGCTACGAGCAGTACTTC. Amino acids: CASSDRGGTEGYEQYF. The V and J genes are TRBV6-1 and TRBJ2-7; the match to TRBD2 covers 8 bases. Per the germline V gene, CDR1 is MNHNS and CDR2 is SASEGT. The CDR3 extends over 16 amino acids. V lost 3 bases, J lost 3 bases, and 10 bases stayed unmatched.